This T cell receptor (beta chain) was sequenced for a study of long-term antiretroviral therapy in people with HIV. Whole-study findings and limits: From the mid-2000s to the late 2010s, blood was obtained, possibly while participants received older ART regimens. Pre-ART expanded TRB clones stayed dominant throughout, though often decreasing after ART.

Donors needed at least one pre-ART PBMC sample plus at least two post-ART samples. United States facilities provided treatment to all participants with HIV. Remarks on this clone: What it recognizes is unknown.

CDR3 length: 15 amino acids. Germline V lookup: CDR1 SNHLY, CDR2 FYNNEI. V dropped 1 base and J dropped 6 bases, with 10 bases sitting between them. The libraries were made with immunoSEQ v3.0 at survey level. TCRdb keeps only in-frame clones here, not all; method: immunoSEQ multiplex PCR. The sample gives some 3,500 clones, about 88% of which show up once; almost 4.5% is in the top ten. The sequence derives from a woman aged 45-59 years with HIV. This specimen was unsorted PBMCs, taken 0.3 years after starting antiretroviral therapy. The chain employs TRBV2 and TRBJ1-6; unclear D gene. CDR3 sequence reads: CASSEGIRGNSPLHF. Here the CDR3 DNA reads TGTGCCAGCAGTGAAGGGATCCGGGGTAATTCACCCCTCCACTTT.